These 15 T cell receptor beta chains came from one sample sequenced in a study of Tregs in tolerant kidney transplant recipients. Mixed chimerism was transient after nonmyeloablative marrow transplants from related graft donors. Here immunoSEQ multiplex PCR was the method, and the copy in TCRdb shows in-frame clones only, minus some. The data hold under 90,000 clones, with roughly nine tenths observed a single time. The material was CD4+ T cells from blood (PBMCs), obtained 24 months after the transplant. The receptors come from a human patient who received a combined kidney and bone marrow transplant. Some T cells may originate from the graft donor.

In its sample, this clone was seen once. The V gene is TRBV7-9, the J gene TRBJ2-7; D remains unclear. V was clipped by 4 bases and J by 5 bases, with 9 bases between them. The CDR3 is 12 residues long. In germline, CDR1 is SEHNR, CDR2 FQNEAQ (reference sequence). The CDR3 coding sequence is TGTGCCAGCAGCTCCCGTAGCCACGAGCAGTACTTC. Amino acid sequence: CASSSRSHEQYF.

This rearrangement joins TRBV4-1 to TRBJ2-7, with no clear D. V lost 4 bases and J 5 bases, leaving 15 bases between the germline ends. Per the germline V gene, CDR1 is MGHRA and CDR2 is YSYEKL. CDR3 length equals 14 residues. CDR3 DNA: TGCGCCAGCAGCCTCCCTCCGGAGAGTGACGAGCAGTACTTC. This translates into CASSLPPESDEQYF.

This clone was counted only a few times. This chain uses TRBV27 with TRBJ2-7; the match to TRBD1 covers 8 bases. There are 15 residues in the CDR3. The germline CDR1 and CDR2 sequences are MNHEY and SMNVEV (reference sequence). The ends lost 0 bases at V and 5 bases at J; junction bases unmatched: 6. The CDR3: CASSLSNRGDDEQYF. In nucleotides, the CDR3 is TGTGCCAGCAGTTTATCGAACAGGGGGGACGACGAGCAGTACTTC.

V is TRBV4-2 and J is TRBJ1-5; the match to TRBD1 covers 8 bases. The CDR3 consists of 16 residues. V was clipped by 0 bases and J by 6 bases; unmatched bases: 7. Germline V gene lookup returns CDR1 LGHNA and CDR2 YNFKEQ. The CDR3 spells CASSQDQGQEFQPQHF. The CDR3 DNA follows: TGTGCCAGCAGCCAAGATCAGGGACAGGAATTTCAGCCCCAGCATTTT.

The V gene is TRBV7-3, the J gene TRBJ2-3; D call uncertain. The CDR3 runs to 14 residues. Germline lookup yields CDR1 SGHTA and CDR2 FQGTGA. V was cut by 1 base and J by 0 bases, with 5 bases left in between. Written as DNA, the CDR3 is TGTGCCAGCAGCTTAATTCCAAGCACAGATACGCAGTATTTT. It translates to CASSLIPSTDTQYF.

The chain recombines TRBV25-1 with TRBJ2-5; 11 nucleotides line up with TRBD2. V lost 3 bases, J lost 2 bases, and 2 bases stayed unmatched. The CDR3 contains 15 residues. Germline V gene data show CDR1 as MGHDK and CDR2 as SYGVNS. The CDR3 here is CASSETSGEQETQYF. The CDR3 region has the DNA TGTGCCAGCAGTGAGACTAGCGGGGAGCAAGAGACCCAGTACTTC.

The rearrangement joins TRBV7-2 to TRBJ2-7; 7 bases agree with TRBD2. Germline CDR1 is SGHTA and CDR2 is FQGNSA. This CDR3 has 15 residues. J lost 0 bases, V lost 4 bases, and 6 bases had no gene match. Here the CDR3 DNA reads TGTGCCAGCAGCTGGTTAGCGGGCCCCTCCTACGAGCAGTACTTC. The encoded protein is CASSWLAGPSYEQYF.

The chain has TRBV5-4 and TRBJ1-2; no definite D call. Germline V gene lookup returns CDR1 SGHNT and CDR2 YYREEE (reference sequence). The V and J ends lost 0 bases and 4 bases respectively, with 13 bases between them. This CDR3 has 15 residues. The CDR3 spells CASSLGRQRIYGYTF. The CDR3 nucleotides read TGTGCCAGCAGCTTGGGGCGGCAGAGGATCTATGGCTACACCTTC.

As concerns this clone: This CDR3 is also generated by other DNA sequences in the sample. The chain joins TRBV19 to TRBJ1-2, with 8 nucleotides matching TRBD1. CDR1 LNHDA and CDR2 SQIVND come from the germline V gene (reference sequence). The CDR3 has 16 amino acids. With 6 bases clipped from V and 5 bases from J, the junction kept 14 bases outside the gene matches. CDR3 sequence (DNA): TGTGCCAGTAGGATGGACAGGGTTGGTGGGGATTATGGCTACACCTTC. Translated: CASRMDRVGGDYGYTF. The full variable domain, with the rest looked up from reference TRBV19 and TRBJ1-2, is DGGITQSPKYLFRKEGQNVTLSCEQNLNHDAMYWYRQDPGQGLRLIYYSQIVNDFQKGDIAEGYSVSREKKESFPLTVTSAQKNPTAFYLCASRMDRVGGDYGYTFGSGTRLTVV.

For the CDR3, the DNA is TGCGCCAGCAGCTTTTGGGGGCGAGATACGCAGTATTTT. This sequence encodes CASSFWGRDTQYF. The V and J genes are TRBV5-1 and TRBJ2-3, with D tentatively TRBD1 (6 bases). Trimming took off 2 bases at V and 5 bases at J, with 9 bases between the two ends. The CDR3 totals 13 residues. Germline values: CDR1 SGHRS, CDR2 YFSETQ.

About this clone itself: A junction end diverges from the germline sequence, so it may reflect a read error. The chain couples TRBV15 to TRBJ1-1; TRBD1 aligns across 11 bases. The CDR3 consists of 15 residues. Per germline, CDR1 LNHNV and CDR2 YYDKDF (reference sequence). The CDR3 coding sequence is TGTGCCACCAGCCTCAGGGGACAGGGGGGCCTTGAAGTTTTCTTT. This codes for CATSLRGQGGLEVFF.

The rearrangement uses TRBV7-3 and TRBJ1-2, with D perhaps TRBD1 (6 bases). Germline loops: CDR1 SGHTA, CDR2 FQGTGA. The V gene lost 6 bases and the J gene lost 8 bases, with 16 bases spanning the gap. This CDR3 is 13 amino acids long. The DNA for the CDR3 is TGTGCCAGCAGGTCTACAGGGCTGCGAGGCTACACCTTC. Translated, it gives CASRSTGLRGYTF.

The chain employs TRBV5-4 and TRBJ2-1; TRBD2 agrees at 8 bases. Trimming at V came to 0 bases and at J to 2 bases, leaving 1 base not matched to a gene. CDR3 length: 15 amino acids. Germline V gene sequence: CDR1 SGHNT, CDR2 YYREEE (reference sequence). The CDR3 sequence is CASSLEAGAYNEQFF. The CDR3, as DNA: TGTGCCAGCAGCTTGGAAGCGGGGGCCTACAATGAGCAGTTCTTC.

The CDR3 DNA is TGTGCCAGCAGCTTGTTGGGGGAGGGCCTAGGTGAGCAGTTCTTC. It yields the protein CASSLLGEGLGEQFF. This chain joins TRBV5-4 and TRBJ2-1, with TRBD2 matching 7 bases. V lost 1 base and J lost 9; bases outside the gene matches: 10. The germline V gene encodes CDR1 SGHNT and CDR2 YYREEE (reference sequence). The CDR3 contains 15 residues.

Points on this clone: Its ends do not fully match the called genes, so a read error is possible. This sample also contains other DNA sequences that code for the same CDR3. The V gene is TRBV6-1, the J gene TRBJ1-6; D is ambiguous. This CDR3 is built from 13 residues. Germline-derived CDR1 and CDR2 are MNHNS and SASEGT. CDR3 region: CASLQDNNSPLHF. CDR3 coding DNA: TGTGCCAGCCTCCAAGACAACAATTCCCCCCTCCACTTT.